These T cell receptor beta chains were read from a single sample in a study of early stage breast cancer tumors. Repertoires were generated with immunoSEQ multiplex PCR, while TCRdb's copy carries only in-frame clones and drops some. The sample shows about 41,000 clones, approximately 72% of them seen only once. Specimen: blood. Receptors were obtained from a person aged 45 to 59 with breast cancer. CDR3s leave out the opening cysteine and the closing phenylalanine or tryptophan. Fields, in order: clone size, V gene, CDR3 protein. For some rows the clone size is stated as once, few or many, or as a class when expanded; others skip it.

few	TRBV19	ATSWTGGSYEQY
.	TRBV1	TSSLYSSYGYT
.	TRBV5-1	ASSLDALGNSYEQY
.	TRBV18	ASSPHRDSQSTDTQY
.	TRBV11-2	ASSSVNTEAF
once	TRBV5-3	ARPRPLQGADEKLF
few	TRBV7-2	ASSLAAGAGGNTIY
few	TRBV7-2	ASSFKNTEAF
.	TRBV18	ASSPTLGQGRYYEQY
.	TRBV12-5	ASGLQGGTEAF
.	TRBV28	ASSRMSQGNAGNTIY
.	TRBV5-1	ASSLFGGPETQY
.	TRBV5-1	ASFQMDRGNTEAF
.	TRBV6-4	ASSSMSSDTQY
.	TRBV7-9	ASSFPTTDRGETQY